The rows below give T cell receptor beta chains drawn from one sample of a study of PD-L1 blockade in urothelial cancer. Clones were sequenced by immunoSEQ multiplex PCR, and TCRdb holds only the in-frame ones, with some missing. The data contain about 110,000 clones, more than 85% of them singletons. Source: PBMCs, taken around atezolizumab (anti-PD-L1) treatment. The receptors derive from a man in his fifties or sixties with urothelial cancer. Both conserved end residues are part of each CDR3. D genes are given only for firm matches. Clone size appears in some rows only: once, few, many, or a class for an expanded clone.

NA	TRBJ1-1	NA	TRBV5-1	CASSVQGGETEAFF	TGCGCCAGCAGCGTACAGGGTGGGGAAACTGAAGCTTTCTTT
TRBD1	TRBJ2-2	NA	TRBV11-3	CASSLTWTGGPRSAGELFF	TGTGCCAGCAGCTTAACCTGGACAGGGGGCCCCAGGAGCGCCGGGGAGCTGTTTTTT
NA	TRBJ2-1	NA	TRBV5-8	CASSLALNREFF	TGTGCCAGCAGCTTGGCCTTAAATCGGGAGTTCTTC
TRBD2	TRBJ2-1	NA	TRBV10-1	CASSPGTSGNQFF	TGCGCCAGCAGCCCGGGGACTAGCGGGAATCAGTTCTTC
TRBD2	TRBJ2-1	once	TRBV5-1	CASSSQSASGTYNEQFF	TGCGCCAGCAGCTCACAATCAGCTAGCGGAACCTACAATGAGCAGTTCTTC
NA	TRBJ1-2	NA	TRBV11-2	CASSFDSYGYTF	TGTGCCAGCAGCTTCGACAGCTATGGCTACACCTTC
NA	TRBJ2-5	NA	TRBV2	CASSRGQETQYF	TGTGCCAGCAGTCGAGGTCAAGAGACCCAGTACTTC
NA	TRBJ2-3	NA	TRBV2	CASSEIAAQYF	TGTGCCAGCAGTGAAATAGCGGCACAGTATTTT
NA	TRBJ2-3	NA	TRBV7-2	CASSSLLSADTQYF	TGTGCCAGCAGCTCCCTCTTATCAGCAGATACGCAGTATTTT
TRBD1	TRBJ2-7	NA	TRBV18	CASSPGQGPYEQYF	TGTGCCAGCTCACCGGGACAGGGGCCCTACGAGCAGTACTTC
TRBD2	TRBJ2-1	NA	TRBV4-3	CASSQDSGGLAGALYNEQFF	TGCGCCAGCAGCCAAGATTCGGGGGGGCTAGCGGGGGCCCTCTACAATGAGCAGTTCTTC
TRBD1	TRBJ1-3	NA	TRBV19	CASSRDRGTGNTIYF	TGTGCCAGTAGCCGGGACAGGGGCACTGGAAACACCATATATTTT
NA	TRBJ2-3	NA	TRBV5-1	CASSLGTNTDTQYF	TGCGCCAGCAGCTTGGGGACTAACACAGATACGCAGTATTTT
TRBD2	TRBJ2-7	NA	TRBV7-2	CASSLGLAVSREQYF	TGTGCCAGCAGCTTAGGACTAGCGGTCTCGCGGGAGCAGTACTTC
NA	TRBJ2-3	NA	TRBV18	CASSPNRATDTQYF	TGTGCCAGCTCACCAAACAGGGCGACAGATACGCAGTATTTT
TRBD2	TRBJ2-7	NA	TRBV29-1	CSVEIGGGNYEQYF	TGCAGCGTTGAAATCGGGGGGGGAAACTACGAGCAGTACTTC
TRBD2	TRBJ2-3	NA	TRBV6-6	CASSFRTSGEDTQYF	TGTGCCAGCAGTTTTCGGACTAGCGGGGAGGATACGCAGTATTTT
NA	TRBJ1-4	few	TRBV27	CASSFSGGGDNEKLFF	TGTGCCAGCAGTTTCTCCGGGGGAGGAGATAATGAAAAACTGTTTTTT
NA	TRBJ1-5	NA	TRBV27	CASRAGATVTQPQHF	TGTGCCAGCAGAGCGGGGGCCACGGTGACTCAGCCCCAGCATTTT
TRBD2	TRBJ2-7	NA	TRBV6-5	CASRPRGGSHEQYF	TGTGCCAGCAGGCCACGGGGAGGGTCCCACGAGCAGTACTTC
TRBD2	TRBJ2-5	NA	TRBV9	CASSAGGSLFETQYF	TGTGCCAGCAGCGCCGGGGGGAGCTTATTTGAGACCCAGTACTTC
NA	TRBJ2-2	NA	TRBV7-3	CASSLSLASNTGELFF	TGTGCCAGCAGCTTATCTCTAGCGTCGAACACCGGGGAGCTGTTTTTT
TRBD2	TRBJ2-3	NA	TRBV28	CASSQVRRGRRYF	TGTGCCAGCAGCCAGGTTCGGCGGGGGAGGCGGTATTTT
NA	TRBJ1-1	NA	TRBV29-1	CSVAVRTEAFF	TGCAGCGTTGCGGTCCGGACTGAAGCTTTCTTT
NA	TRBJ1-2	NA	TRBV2	CASSEGYGDSGYTF	TGTGCCAGCAGTGAAGGCTATGGTGACTCCGGCTACACCTTC
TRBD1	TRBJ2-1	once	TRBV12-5	CASGPPGTGDYNEQFF	TGTGCTAGTGGTCCACCGGGGACAGGGGACTACAATGAGCAGTTCTTC
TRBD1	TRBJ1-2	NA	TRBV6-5	CACNTGTGDYGYTF	TGTGCCTGCAACACCGGGACAGGCGACTATGGCTACACCTTC
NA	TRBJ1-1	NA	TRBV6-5	CASSDYRGNTEAFF	TGTGCCAGCAGCGACTACCGGGGGAACACTGAAGCTTTCTTT
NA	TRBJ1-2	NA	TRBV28	CASSRQPPEIYGYTF	TGTGCCAGCAGTCGACAGCCCCCCGAGATCTATGGCTACACCTTC
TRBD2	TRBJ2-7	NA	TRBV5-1	CASSLDTSGYSYEQYF	TGCGCCAGCAGCTTGGATACTAGCGGGTACTCCTACGAGCAGTACTTC
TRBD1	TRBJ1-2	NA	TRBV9	CASSSQPMGDSYGYTF	TGTGCCAGCAGCTCCCAACCTATGGGGGACAGCTATGGCTACACCTTC
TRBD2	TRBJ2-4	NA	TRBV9	CASSVEAGGAKNIQYF	TGTGCCAGCAGCGTAGAAGCGGGAGGAGCCAAAAACATTCAGTACTTC
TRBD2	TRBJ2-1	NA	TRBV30	CAWSERPEGGEGEQFF	TGTGCCTGGAGTGAACGGCCGGAGGGCGGGGAGGGTGAGCAGTTCTTC
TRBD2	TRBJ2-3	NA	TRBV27	CASSGGGLTDTQYF	TGTGCCAGCAGCGGCGGGGGACTCACAGATACGCAGTATTTT
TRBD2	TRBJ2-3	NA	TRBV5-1	CASSAVAGASSTDTQYF	TGCGCCAGCAGCGCCGTAGCGGGGGCCTCTAGCACAGATACGCAGTATTTT
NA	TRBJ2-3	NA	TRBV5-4	CASSIGGTDTQYF	TGTGCCAGCAGCATCGGAGGCACAGATACGCAGTATTTT
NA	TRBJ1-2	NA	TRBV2	CASSEARGYGYTF	TGTGCCAGCAGTGAAGCGCGAGGTTATGGCTACACCTTC
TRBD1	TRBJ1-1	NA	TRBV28	CASSPWTGNTEAFF	TGTGCCAGCAGTCCGTGGACAGGCAACACTGAAGCTTTCTTT
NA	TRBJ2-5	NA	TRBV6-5	CASRLLVGETQYF	TGTGCCAGCAGACTACTAGTGGGGGAGACCCAGTACTTC
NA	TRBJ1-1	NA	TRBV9	CASSVAPGLNTEAFF	TGTGCCAGCAGCGTAGCCCCCGGGTTGAACACTGAAGCTTTCTTT
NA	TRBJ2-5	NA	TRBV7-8	CASSPRHGTGEETQYF	TGTGCCAGCAGCCCCAGGCATGGGACGGGGGAAGAGACCCAGTACTTC
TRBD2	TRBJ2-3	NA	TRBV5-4	CASSERLAASTDTQYF	TGTGCCAGCAGCGAAAGACTAGCGGCTAGCACAGATACGCAGTATTTT
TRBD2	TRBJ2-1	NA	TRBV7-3	CASSLWRGGLNEQFF	TGTGCCAGCAGCTTATGGCGGGGGGGTCTAAATGAGCAGTTCTTC
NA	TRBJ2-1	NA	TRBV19	CASSIAYEQFF	TGTGCCAGTAGTATAGCTTATGAGCAGTTCTTC
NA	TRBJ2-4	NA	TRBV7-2	CASRQQQYGNIQYF	TGTGCCAGCAGACAACAGCAATATGGCAACATTCAGTACTTC
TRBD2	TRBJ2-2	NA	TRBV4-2	CASSQDSPSGTNTGELFF	TGTGCCAGCAGCCAAGATTCCCCTAGCGGGACGAACACCGGGGAGCTGTTTTTT
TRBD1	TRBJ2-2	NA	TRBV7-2	CASRNERGPGELFF	TGTGCCAGCAGAAATGAGAGGGGGCCCGGGGAGCTGTTTTTT
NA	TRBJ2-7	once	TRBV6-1	CASSPPKPGQYF	TGTGCCAGCAGTCCCCCAAAGCCAGGGCAGTACTTC
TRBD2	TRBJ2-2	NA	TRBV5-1	CASSGGAGVQAGELFF	TGCGCCAGCAGCGGCGGAGCGGGGGTGCAGGCCGGGGAGCTGTTTTTT
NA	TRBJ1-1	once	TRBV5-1	CASSLEGVNTEAFF	TGCGCCAGCAGCTTGGAAGGGGTTAACACTGAAGCTTTCTTT
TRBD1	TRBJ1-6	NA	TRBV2	CASRGGQGFYSPLHF	TGTGCCAGCAGGGGGGGACAGGGTTTTTATTCACCCCTCCACTTT
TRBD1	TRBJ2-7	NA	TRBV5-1	CASSVGTGRTYEQYF	TGCGCCAGCAGCGTCGGGACAGGGCGGACCTACGAGCAGTACTTC
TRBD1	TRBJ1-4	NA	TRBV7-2	CASRKAGQGGEKLFF	TGTGCCAGCAGAAAGGCGGGACAGGGGGGAGAAAAACTGTTTTTT
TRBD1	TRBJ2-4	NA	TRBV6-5	CASSYQGAGIQYF	TGTGCCAGCAGTTACCAGGGGGCGGGCATTCAGTACTTC